Many counts were recorded for the clone carrying this T cell receptor (beta chain). No antigen is known for it. Germline V gene lookup returns CDR1 DFQATT and CDR2 SNEGSKA (reference sequence). CDR3 size: 11 residues. The ends were cut back, 5 bases at V and 4 bases at J, with 8 bases in the middle. One entry per CDR3 protein, called by TCRdb with MiXCR from the 5' RACE reads. The table records approximately 700,000 distinct CDR3 sequences, over 5% of them present only once. The source of the sample is a study of identical twins. Points from the study as a whole: Analyses based on zero insertions could be partly confounded by invariant MAIT and iNKT cells. The degree of excess twin sharing was weaker in beta out-of-frame sequences. Insertions were fewer in abundant cord blood beta clonotypes, whereas memory repertoires showed none of this pattern.

This chain links TRBV20-1 with TRBJ1-1; D ambiguous. The sequenced material came from naive T cells sorted from blood. This sequence was found in a man between 18 and 35 years old in good health. The CDR3 spells CSARRSTEAFF. The CDR3 region has the DNA TGCAGTGCTCGGAGGAGCACTGAAGCTTTCTTT.